This T cell receptor beta chain was obtained from a study of blood T cell repertoires in COVID-19. Turning to the study itself: COVID-19 samples, acute and convalescent, were from the United States, Italy and Spain. PBMCs, B-cell-depleted T cells, or T cells were the source of the cDNA or gDNA that made up the material.

In the study's own analysis: How many nucleated cells were present was estimated from reference gene primer amplification. Clones were read by immunoSEQ multiplex PCR, and TCRdb kept only the in-frame ones, dropping some. V, J and clone size are those of that table, while D and trimming were read from the DNA. The repertoire holds some 240,000 clones, with around three quarters as singletons. Germline assignment: CDR1 LGHDT and CDR2 YNNKEL (reference sequence). The CDR3 runs 16 residues. V gave up 0 bases and J gave up 2 bases, with 10 bases separating them. The sequence was collected from a woman in her 70s with acute or convalescent COVID-19. The material sequenced was peripheral blood. The genes are TRBV3-1 (or the pseudogene TRBV3-2) and TRBJ2-2; D call uncertain. CDR3 in amino acids: CASSQDLGSNTGELFF. DNA for the CDR3: TGTGCCAGCAGCCAAGATTTGGGCAGCAACACCGGGGAGCTGTTTTTT.